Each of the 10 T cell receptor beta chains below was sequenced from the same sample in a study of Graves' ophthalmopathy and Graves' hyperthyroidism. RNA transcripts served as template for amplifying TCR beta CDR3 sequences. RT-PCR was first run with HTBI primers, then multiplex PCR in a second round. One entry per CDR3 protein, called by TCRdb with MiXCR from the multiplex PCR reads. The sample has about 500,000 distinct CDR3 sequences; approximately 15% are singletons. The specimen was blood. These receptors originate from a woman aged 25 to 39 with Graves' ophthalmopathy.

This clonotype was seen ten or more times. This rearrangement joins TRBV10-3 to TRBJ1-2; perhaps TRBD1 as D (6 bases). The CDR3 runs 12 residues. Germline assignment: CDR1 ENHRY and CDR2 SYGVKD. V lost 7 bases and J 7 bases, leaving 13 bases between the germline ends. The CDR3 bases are TGTGCCATCAACGGGGGCGCGGGTGGCTACACCTTC. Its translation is CAINGGAGGYTF.

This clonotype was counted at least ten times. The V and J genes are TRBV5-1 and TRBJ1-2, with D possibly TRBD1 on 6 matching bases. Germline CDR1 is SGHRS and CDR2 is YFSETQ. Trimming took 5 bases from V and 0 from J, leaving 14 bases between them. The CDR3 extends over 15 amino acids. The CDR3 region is CASRRDTQPNYGYTF. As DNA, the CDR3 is TGCGCCAGCAGGCGGGACACCCAACCTAACTATGGCTACACCTTC.

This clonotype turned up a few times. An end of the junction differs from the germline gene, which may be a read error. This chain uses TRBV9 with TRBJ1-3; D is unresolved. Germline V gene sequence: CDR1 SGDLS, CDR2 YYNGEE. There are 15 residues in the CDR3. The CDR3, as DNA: TGTGCCAGCAGCGCCCGGGGTCTCTCTGGAAACACCATATACTTT. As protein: CASSARGLSGNTIYF.

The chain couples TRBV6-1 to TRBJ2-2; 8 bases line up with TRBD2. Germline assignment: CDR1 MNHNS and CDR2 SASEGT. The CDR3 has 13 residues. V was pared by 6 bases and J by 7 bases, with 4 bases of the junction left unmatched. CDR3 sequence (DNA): TGTGCCAGCAGCCTTAGCGGGAACGGGGAGCTGTTTTTT. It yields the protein CASSLSGNGELFF.

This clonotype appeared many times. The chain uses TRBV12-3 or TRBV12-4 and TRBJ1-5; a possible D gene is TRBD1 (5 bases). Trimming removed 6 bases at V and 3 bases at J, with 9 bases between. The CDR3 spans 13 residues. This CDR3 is CASSRQLNQPQHF. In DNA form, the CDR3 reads TGTGCCAGCAGCAGACAGCTCAATCAGCCCCAGCATTTT.

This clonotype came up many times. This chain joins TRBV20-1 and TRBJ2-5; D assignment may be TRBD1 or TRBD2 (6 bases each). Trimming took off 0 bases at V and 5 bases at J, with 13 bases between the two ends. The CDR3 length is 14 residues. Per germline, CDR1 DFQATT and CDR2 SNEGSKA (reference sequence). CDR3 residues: CSARDGGHMETQYF. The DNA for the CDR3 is TGCAGTGCTAGAGATGGGGGGCATATGGAGACCCAGTACTTC.

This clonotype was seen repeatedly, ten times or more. The CDR3 loop is CSASGGPGPSYEQYF. The CDR3 DNA reads as TGCAGTGCTAGCGGGGGGCCTGGGCCATCCTACGAGCAGTACTTC. The V and J genes are TRBV20-1 and TRBJ2-7; possibly TRBD2 for D (7 bases). The CDR3 extends over 15 amino acids. Germline-derived CDR1 and CDR2 are DFQATT and SNEGSKA (reference sequence). V was cut by 3 bases and J by 1 base, with 16 bases left in between.

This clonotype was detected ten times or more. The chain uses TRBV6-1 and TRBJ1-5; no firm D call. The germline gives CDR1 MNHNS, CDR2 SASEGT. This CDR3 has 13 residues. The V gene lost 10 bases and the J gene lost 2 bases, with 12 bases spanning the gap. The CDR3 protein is CATMDGRNQPQHF. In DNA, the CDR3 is TGTGCCACCATGGACGGTCGCAATCAGCCCCAGCATTTT.

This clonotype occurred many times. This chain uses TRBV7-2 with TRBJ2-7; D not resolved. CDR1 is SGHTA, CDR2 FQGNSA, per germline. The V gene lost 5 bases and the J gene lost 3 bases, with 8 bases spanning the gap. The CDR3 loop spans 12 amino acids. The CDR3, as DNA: TGTGCCAGCAGCCCCCGGTTCTACGAGCAGTACTTC. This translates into CASSPRFYEQYF.

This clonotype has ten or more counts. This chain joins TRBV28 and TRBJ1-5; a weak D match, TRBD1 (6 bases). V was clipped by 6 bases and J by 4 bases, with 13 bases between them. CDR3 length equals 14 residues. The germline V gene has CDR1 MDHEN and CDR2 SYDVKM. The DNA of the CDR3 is TGTGCCAGCAGAGACAGCAGGGGTAATCAGCCCCAGCATTTT. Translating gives CASRDSRGNQPQHF.